The entry below gives a single TCR beta chain sequence along with its context. V was pared by 7 bases and J by 0 bases, with 16 bases between. This CDR3 spans 15 amino acids. The germline V gene encodes CDR1 MNHEY and CDR2 SMNVEV (reference sequence). The record originates from a study of blood T cell repertoires in COVID-19. Method: immunoSEQ multiplex PCR; TCRdb's copy keeps in-frame clones and lacks some. The sample includes roughly 250,000 clones, approximately 90% seen only once; the top ten take 0.99%. The receptor was isolated from a woman aged 35 to 49 who had recovered from COVID-19. V usage is TRBV27 and J usage is TRBJ2-7; perhaps TRBD1 as D (5 bases). The specimen sequenced was peripheral blood. In DNA, the CDR3 is TGTGCCAGCACCCGCAGGGAAGGTGGCTCCTACGAGCAGTACTTC. Protein: CASTRREGGSYEQYF.